This TCR beta chain was identified during a study of shared clonotypes between healthy human individuals. Turning to this clone: The antigen remains unidentified. Other nucleotide sequences in the sample specify the same CDR3.

General study findings and limits: Among non-shared clonotypes, generation probabilities were lower than among those shared by all four donors. In this cohort, only blood was sampled, and tissue repertoires likely differ.

Nashville, Tennessee was home to all donors, each a Caucasian adult. Assay: immunoSEQ multiplex PCR; the TCRdb copy retains only in-frame clones and omits some. This sample has over a million clones; 98% occur once, and the top ten carry less than 0.55%. V gave up 0 bases and J gave up 0 bases, with 10 bases separating them. This CDR3 comprises 15 residues. The germline V gene has CDR1 SGHRS and CDR2 YFSETQ. This sequence originates from a man younger than 45 in good health. The chain has TRBV5-1 and TRBJ2-7; a possible D gene is TRBD1 (5 bases). Source material: naive CD4+ T cells sorted from blood. This sample's subset: CD45RA+ positively selected. DNA for the CDR3: TGCGCCAGCAGCTTGGAAGGGGCCAGCTCCTACGAGCAGTACTTC. It is translated as CASSLEGASSYEQYF.